This TCR beta chain was sequenced in a study of T cells in Graves' hyperthyroidism and ophthalmopathy. Overall study: Blood was drawn when the patient was first diagnosed and still untreated.

Template material for amplifying TCR beta CDR3 regions consisted of RNA transcripts. TCR CDR3 underwent first-round RT-PCR with the HTBI primer set. TCRdb redid the calling of the multiplex PCR reads with MiXCR, one entry per CDR3 protein. The repertoire holds fewer than 650,000 distinct CDR3 sequences, with roughly 14% as singletons. Germline CDR1 reads WNHNN; CDR2 reads SYGVQD (reference sequence). The CDR3 extends over 14 amino acids. V was shortened by 6 bases and J by 4 bases, with 15 bases between the two germline ends. Study-level points and caveats: The model identified upcoming ophthalmopathy a median approximately six months ahead of onset.

This clonotype has a count of ten or more. Its antigen is still unknown. V is TRBV10-1 and J is TRBJ1-2; D remains ambiguous. This clonotype was obtained from a young woman with Graves' hyperthyroidism that later progressed to Graves' ophthalmopathy. The sample consisted of blood. CDR3 loop: CASSGSGDSYGYTF. CDR3 sequence (DNA): TGCGCCAGCAGCGGTTCGGGCGACTCCTATGGCTACACCTTC.